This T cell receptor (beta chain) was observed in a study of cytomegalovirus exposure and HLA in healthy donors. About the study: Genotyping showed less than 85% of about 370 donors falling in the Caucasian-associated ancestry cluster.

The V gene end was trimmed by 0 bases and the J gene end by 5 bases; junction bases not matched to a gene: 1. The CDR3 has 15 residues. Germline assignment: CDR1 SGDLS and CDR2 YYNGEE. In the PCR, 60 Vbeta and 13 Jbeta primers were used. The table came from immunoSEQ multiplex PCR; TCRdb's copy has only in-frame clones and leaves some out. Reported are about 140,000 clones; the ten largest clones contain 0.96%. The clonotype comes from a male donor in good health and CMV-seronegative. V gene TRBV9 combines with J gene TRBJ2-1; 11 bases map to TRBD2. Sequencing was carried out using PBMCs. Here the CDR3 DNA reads TGTGCCAGCAGCGTAGGACTAGCGGGGCACAATGAGCAGTTCTTC. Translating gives CASSVGLAGHNEQFF.